These T cell receptor beta chains were read from a single sample in a study of blood T cells in healthy people across ages. From the 5' RACE reads, TCRdb called clonotypes with MiXCR, one entry per CDR3 protein. The sample yields about 1.7 million distinct CDR3 sequences, roughly 27% seen once. The sample was blood. These receptors all stem from a woman in her twenties or thirties in good health. CDR3s include the opening cysteine and the closing phenylalanine or tryptophan. Each record gives: V gene, D gene, J gene, clone size, CDR3 protein, CDR3 DNA. The D gene is left open where the match is weak. Some rows mark clone size as missing; the rest say once, few, many or name a class of expanded clone.

V: TRBV11-2; D: .; J: TRBJ2-1; size: .; CDR3: CASSAPSADEQFF; DNA: TGTGCCAGCAGCGCCCCTAGCGCCGATGAGCAGTTCTTC
V: TRBV9; D: .; J: TRBJ2-1; size: many; CDR3: CASSVDPGEQFF; DNA: TGTGCCAGCAGCGTAGACCCGGGAGAGCAGTTCTTC
V: TRBV29-1; D: .; J: TRBJ2-1; size: many; CDR3: CSVEDGGGEQFF; DNA: TGCAGCGTTGAAGACGGGGGAGGTGAGCAGTTCTTC
V: TRBV11-2; D: .; J: TRBJ2-7; size: .; CDR3: CASSLDFGADSYEQYF; DNA: TGTGCCAGCAGCTTAGATTTCGGGGCCGACTCCTACGAGCAGTACTTC
V: TRBV2; D: .; J: TRBJ2-7; size: .; CDR3: CASREGRGGPYEQYF; DNA: TGTGCCAGCAGGGAAGGCAGGGGCGGGCCTTACGAGCAGTACTTC
V: TRBV4-3; D: .; J: TRBJ1-2; size: many; CDR3: CASSQVSGGGYGYTF; DNA: TGCGCCAGCAGCCAAGTGTCGGGGGGCGGCTATGGCTACACCTTC
V: TRBV7-9; D: .; J: TRBJ1-4; size: few; CDR3: CASSLGQSYNEKLFF; DNA: TGTGCCAGCAGCCTAGGACAGAGCTATAATGAAAAACTGTTTTTT
V: TRBV12-3/TRBV12-4; D: .; J: TRBJ2-7; size: many; CDR3: CASSFFSPSHEQYF; DNA: TGTGCCAGCAGTTTTTTCAGCCCCTCCCACGAGCAGTACTTC
V: TRBV12-3/TRBV12-4; D: .; J: TRBJ1-3; size: .; CDR3: CASSLRGTRIGNTIYF; DNA: TGTGCCAGCAGTTTGAGGGGGACTAGGATCGGAAACACCATATATTTT
V: TRBV3-1; D: .; J: TRBJ1-6; size: once; CDR3: CASSQIRQSPLHF; DNA: TGTGCCAGCAGCCAGATTAGACAGTCACCCCTCCACTTT
V: TRBV10-3; D: .; J: TRBJ2-7; size: many; CDR3: CAIADAGIEQYF; DNA: TGTGCCATCGCCGACGCAGGGATCGAGCAGTACTTC
V: TRBV20-1; D: TRBD2; J: TRBJ2-1; size: few; CDR3: CSAISGGYNEQFF; DNA: TGCAGTGCTATTAGCGGGGGTTACAATGAGCAGTTCTTC
V: TRBV20-1; D: .; J: TRBJ1-3; size: once; CDR3: CSARGARGDGNTIYF; DNA: TGCAGTGCTAGAGGAGCCAGGGGAGACGGAAACACCATATATTTT
V: TRBV20-1; D: .; J: TRBJ1-3; size: .; CDR3: CSAMGGWLGGNTIYF; DNA: TGCAGTGCTATGGGGGGCTGGCTCGGTGGAAACACCATATATTTT
V: TRBV29-1; D: TRBD2; J: TRBJ2-3; size: .; CDR3: CSVQSGVGTDTQYF; DNA: TGCAGCGTTCAGAGCGGGGTAGGCACAGATACGCAGTATTTT
V: TRBV7-9; D: .; J: TRBJ2-5; size: .; CDR3: CASSLGGSKETQYF; DNA: TGTGCCAGCAGCTTAGGTGGCAGCAAAGAGACCCAGTACTTC
V: TRBV18; D: .; J: TRBJ2-1; size: few; CDR3: CASSLGRVPDEQFF; DNA: TGTGCCAGCTCACTAGGTCGGGTCCCGGATGAGCAGTTCTTC
V: TRBV3-1; D: TRBD2; J: TRBJ2-7; size: .; CDR3: CASSPRGTNAYEQYF; DNA: TGTGCCAGCAGCCCCCGGGGGACTAATGCCTACGAGCAGTACTTC
V: TRBV7-3; D: TRBD1; J: TRBJ2-1; size: once; CDR3: CASSLTQLMTGEDYNEQFF; DNA: TGTGCCAGCAGCTTAACCCAACTGATGACAGGGGAAGACTACAATGAGCAATTCTTC
V: TRBV10-3; D: .; J: TRBJ2-1; size: few; CDR3: CAISEADSYEQFF; DNA: TGTGCCATCAGTGAAGCTGACTCCTATGAGCAGTTCTTC
V: TRBV11-2; D: .; J: TRBJ2-1; size: few; CDR3: CASSATGLSGNEQFF; DNA: TGTGCCAGCAGCGCCACGGGGCTCTCAGGCAATGAGCAGTTCTTC
V: TRBV7-2; D: .; J: TRBJ2-5; size: many; CDR3: CASSSQPQETQYF; DNA: TGTGCCAGCAGCTCCCAACCGCAAGAGACCCAGTACTTC
V: TRBV29-1; D: .; J: TRBJ1-1; size: .; CDR3: CSVEDFRDGDTEAFF; DNA: TGCAGCGTTGAAGATTTCCGTGACGGAGACACTGAAGCTTTCTTT
V: TRBV5-1; D: .; J: TRBJ2-7; size: few; CDR3: CASSPANVREQYF; DNA: TGCGCCAGCAGCCCAGCCAACGTGCGCGAGCAGTACTTC
V: TRBV18; D: .; J: TRBJ1-4; size: .; CDR3: CASSPQRQAGDEKLFF; DNA: TGTGCCAGCTCACCGCAAAGACAGGCCGGCGATGAAAAACTGTTTTTT
V: TRBV7-9; D: .; J: TRBJ2-7; size: few; CDR3: CASSLESSPHYEQYF; DNA: TGTGCCAGCAGCTTAGAGAGTTCCCCCCACTACGAGCAGTACTTC
V: TRBV5-5; D: .; J: TRBJ2-3; size: few; CDR3: CASSWRDSYTQYF; DNA: TGTGCCAGCAGCTGGAGGGACTCCTATACGCAGTATTTT
V: TRBV28; D: .; J: TRBJ2-5; size: few; CDR3: CASTEPIALNEQYF; DNA: TGTGCCAGCACGGAGCCTATTGCGCTCAATGAGCAGTACTTC
V: TRBV12-5; D: .; J: TRBJ2-7; size: .; CDR3: CAGGPQSLTDEQYF; DNA: TGTGCTGGTGGTCCCCAGTCCTTGACGGACGAGCAGTACTTC
V: TRBV12-3/TRBV12-4; D: .; J: TRBJ1-2; size: many; CDR3: CASSANLLGREYGYTF; DNA: TGTGCCAGCAGTGCTAATCTTTTGGGGAGGGAGTATGGCTACACCTTC
V: TRBV14; D: .; J: TRBJ2-3; size: .; CDR3: CASSQGSWRSYTDTQYF; DNA: TGTGCCAGCAGCCAAGGATCTTGGCGGAGCTACACAGATACGCAGTATTTT
V: TRBV10-2; D: .; J: TRBJ1-1; size: .; CDR3: CASSEYLDRNTEAFF; DNA: TGCGCCAGCAGTGAGTACTTAGACAGGAACACTGAAGCTTTCTTT
V: TRBV20-1; D: TRBD1; J: TRBJ1-4; size: .; CDR3: CSARYSGGGGEKLFF; DNA: TGCAGTGCTAGATACTCAGGGGGCGGGGGTGAAAAACTGTTTTTT
V: TRBV12-3/TRBV12-4; D: .; J: TRBJ1-5; size: .; CDR3: CASTEGTGQPQHF; DNA: TGTGCCAGCACAGAAGGGACCGGCCAGCCCCAGCATTTT
V: TRBV4-1; D: .; J: TRBJ1-5; size: .; CDR3: CASSQVPAPGYSNQPQHF; DNA: TGCGCCAGCAGCCAAGTCCCCGCCCCGGGGTATAGCAATCAGCCCCAGCATTTT
V: TRBV7-6; D: TRBD1; J: TRBJ1-3; size: .; CDR3: CASSEGQGGYTIYF; DNA: TGTGCCAGCAGCGAGGGACAGGGAGGGTACACCATATATTTT
V: TRBV6-6; D: .; J: TRBJ1-1; size: .; CDR3: CASSYEVPNTEAFF; DNA: TGTGCCAGCAGTTATGAGGTCCCGAACACTGAAGCTTTCTTT
V: TRBV13; D: .; J: TRBJ2-1; size: .; CDR3: CASSLRVLDEQFF; DNA: TGTGCCAGCAGCTTAAGAGTGCTGGATGAGCAGTTCTTC
V: TRBV10-3; D: TRBD1; J: TRBJ2-5; size: many; CDR3: CAISKTGGQETQYF; DNA: TGTGCCATCAGTAAAACAGGGGGCCAAGAGACCCAGTACTTC
V: TRBV6-5; D: .; J: TRBJ1-2; size: .; CDR3: CASRYSTGNYGYTF; DNA: TGTGCCAGCAGGTACTCTACGGGGAACTATGGCTACACCTTC
V: TRBV18; D: .; J: TRBJ2-4; size: .; CDR3: CASSPNGEGGIQYF; DNA: TGTGCCAGCTCACCAAACGGCGAGGGGGGCATTCAGTACTTC
V: TRBV15; D: .; J: TRBJ2-3; size: many; CDR3: CATSSQAYHTDTQYF; DNA: TGTGCCACCAGCAGCCAAGCCTATCACACAGATACGCAGTATTTT
V: TRBV30; D: .; J: TRBJ2-3; size: few; CDR3: CALKGPTYDNTQYF; DNA: TGTGCACTGAAGGGACCTACCTACGATAATACGCAGTATTTT
V: TRBV4-3; D: .; J: TRBJ2-1; size: .; CDR3: CASSQDYRAYNEQFF; DNA: TGCGCCAGCAGCCAAGATTACAGGGCCTACAATGAGCAGTTCTTC
V: TRBV5-1; D: TRBD2; J: TRBJ2-7; size: once; CDR3: CASSSRSGDELYF; DNA: TGCGCCAGCAGCTCTCGGAGCGGGGACGAGCTGTACTTC
V: TRBV7-2; D: .; J: TRBJ2-3; size: .; CDR3: CASSFRLRSTDTQYF; DNA: TGTGCCAGCAGCTTCCGACTTCGTAGCACAGATACGCAGTATTTT
V: TRBV6-2/TRBV6-3; D: .; J: TRBJ2-1; size: few; CDR3: CASSSQGPSSYNEQFF; DNA: TGTGCCAGCAGTTCTCAGGGCCCTAGCTCCTACAATGAGCAGTTCTTC
V: TRBV3-1; D: .; J: TRBJ2-1; size: .; CDR3: CASSQERGFSSYNEQFF; DNA: TGTGCCAGCAGCCAAGAAAGAGGATTTAGCTCCTACAATGAGCAGTTCTTC
V: TRBV6-5; D: TRBD1; J: TRBJ2-3; size: .; CDR3: CASSTTTGGDTQYF; DNA: TGTGCCAGCAGTACCACCACAGGGGGAGATACGCAGTATTTT
V: TRBV12-3/TRBV12-4; D: .; J: TRBJ2-1; size: .; CDR3: CANSLGQGHYNEQFF; DNA: TGTGCCAACAGTTTAGGGCAGGGCCACTACAATGAGCAGTTCTTC
V: TRBV5-1; D: TRBD2; J: TRBJ2-1; size: few; CDR3: CASSLSGGVNEQFF; DNA: TGCGCCAGCAGCTTGAGCGGGGGGGTTAATGAGCAGTTCTTC
V: TRBV7-2; D: .; J: TRBJ2-5; size: few; CDR3: CASSLGIARSRGDQYF; DNA: TGTGCCAGCAGCTTAGGTATAGCCCGCAGCCGCGGGGACCAGTACTTC
V: TRBV7-9; D: TRBD1; J: TRBJ2-5; size: few; CDR3: CASSPYTGGKQETQYF; DNA: TGTGCCAGCAGCCCATACACAGGGGGCAAACAAGAGACCCAGTACTTC
V: TRBV6-5; D: .; J: TRBJ2-7; size: many; CDR3: CASSYSRGKGTPSYEQYF; DNA: TGTGCCAGCAGTTACTCGAGGGGTAAGGGGACTCCAAGCTACGAGCAGTACTTC